The clone carrying this T cell receptor beta chain has only a few counts. Its antigen remains unidentified. TCR beta CDR3 regions were amplified from RNA transcripts. First-round RT-PCR targeting the TCR CDR3 was performed with the HTBI primer set. A single record per CDR3 protein comes from TCRdb applying MiXCR to the multiplex PCR reads. The sample carries more than 450,000 distinct CDR3 sequences, about 20% recorded once. The data belong to a study of T cells in Graves' hyperthyroidism and ophthalmopathy. The study, taken as a whole, reports: Blood also showed most of the thyroid clonotypes that were expanded above 0.001. Through a model of 13 V-J features, ophthalmopathy was separated from stable hyperthyroidism.

A NOSPECS grade of at least 4, a Clinical Activity Score of at least 3 and duration under 3 months were recorded in ophthalmopathy patients. This receptor was obtained from a middle-aged man with Graves' ophthalmopathy. Material: blood.

The CDR3 is CASSYTGNYEQYF. The CDR3 DNA reads TGTGCCAGCAGTTATACGGGAAACTACGAGCAGTACTTC. The chain uses TRBV6-2 or TRBV6-3 and TRBJ2-7; possibly TRBD2 for D (5 bases). Deletions cut 3 bases from V and 3 bases from J, with 9 bases between. Germline CDR1 is MNHEY and CDR2 is SVGEGT. This CDR3 comprises 13 residues.